This entry features one TCR beta chain sequence. Its matching antigen is unknown. Per germline, CDR1 KGHDR and CDR2 SFDVKD. The CDR3 covers 16 residues. The source of the sample is a study of T cells expressing NK-cell markers. Looking at the study overall: The TCR beta repertoires were obtained from sorted CD3+CD56+NKG2C+, CD3+CD56+NKG2C- and CD3+CD56-NKG2C+ T cells. One of the eight sequenced donors was seronegative, whereas the other seven were HCMV-seropositive.

Production of TCR beta cDNA relied on 5'RACE template switching with UMIs. TCRdb re-called the 5' RACE reads and shows each CDR3 protein once, DNA omitted. The table lists about 260,000 distinct CDR3 sequences. Notes on the study in general: As a fraction of CD8+ T cells, dominant NKG2C+ clonotypes reached roughly 1.0-7.0% in 5 to 7 donors.

Material for sequencing was blood T cells: a sorted CD56 or NKG2C T cell subset, CD4+ or CD8+ T cells, or bulk PBMC T cells (not recorded which). The sequence was obtained from a man between 18 and 35 years old in good health. The chain employs TRBV24-1 and TRBJ1-1; TCRdb outputs TRBD1, but without DNA this stays unchecked. The CDR3 sequence is CATSDHGKQGYTEAFF.